Below are 18 T cell receptor beta chains sequenced from a single sample in a study of blood T cell repertoires in COVID-19. Clones were sequenced by immunoSEQ multiplex PCR, and TCRdb holds only the in-frame ones, with some missing. The sample holds tens of thousands of clones, 86% seen once. Material: peripheral blood. These TCRs come from a man aged 50 to 60 with active COVID-19.

CDR3 sequence: CASSYGGSYGYTF. CDR3 sequence (DNA): TGTGCCAGCAGTTACGGCGGATCCTATGGCTACACCTTC. The chain uses TRBV6-2 or TRBV6-3 and TRBJ1-2; D not certain. Germline CDR1 and CDR2: MNHEY and SVGEGT. The CDR3 covers 13 residues. V gave up 2 bases and J gave up 4 bases, with 8 bases separating them.

This clone has just a few counts. The rearrangement links TRBV27 to TRBJ2-3, with D possibly TRBD1 on 5 matching bases. The germline CDR1 and CDR2 sequences are MNHEY and SMNVEV (reference sequence). V lost 4 bases and J lost 2, with 13 bases in between. The CDR3 runs 15 residues. CDR3 sequence reads: CASSSQGRATDTQYF. CDR3 sequence (DNA): TGTGCCAGCAGTTCCCAGGGCAGGGCCACAGATACGCAGTATTTT.

This chain uses TRBV10-3 with TRBJ1-2, with D tentatively TRBD1 (5 bases). In germline, CDR1 is ENHRY, CDR2 SYGVKD. Between the trimmed V and J ends, which lost 5 bases and 8 bases, there was a span of 9 bases. This CDR3 is built from 11 residues. The CDR3 region is CAISRREGYTF. CDR3 in DNA: TGTGCCATCAGTCGCAGGGAAGGCTACACCTTC.

The chain links TRBV6-1 to TRBJ2-1; perhaps TRBD2 as D (5 bases). Deletions cut 2 bases from V and 2 bases from J, with 16 bases between. CDR1 is MNHNS and CDR2 is SASEGT in the germline V gene. The CDR3 consists of 17 residues. The DNA of the CDR3 is TGTGCCAGCAGTGAACGACCAAACCCCGGGGCCTACAATGAGCAGTTCTTC. It codes for CASSERPNPGAYNEQFF.

V and J are TRBV18 and TRBJ2-7; 8 positions match TRBD1. V dropped 6 bases and J dropped 6; count of bases not matched to a gene: 13. CDR1 KGHSH and CDR2 LQKENI come from the germline V gene. The CDR3 is made up of 15 amino acids. CDR3 DNA: TGTGCCAGCTCCCCTCCGGACAGGGTTCTCTCCGAGCAGTACTTC. This codes for CASSPPDRVLSEQYF. The full variable domain, in which reference TRBV18 and TRBJ2-7 provide the parts outside the CDR3, is NAGVMQNPRHLVRRRGQEARLRCSPMKGHSHVYWYRQLPEEGLKFMVYLQKENIIDESGMPKERFSAEFPKEGPSILRIQQVVRGDSAAYFCASSPPDRVLSEQYFGPGTRLTVT.

This sequence joins TRBV19 and TRBJ2-7; 10 bases agree with TRBD1. Per the germline V gene, CDR1 is LNHDA and CDR2 is SQIVND (reference sequence). The CDR3 loop spans 13 amino acids. The ends lost 5 bases at V and 9 bases at J; junction bases unmatched: 7. The DNA of the CDR3 is TGTGCCAGTAGTTCCCGACAGGGGGCCTTGCAGTACTTC. Translation gives CASSSRQGALQYF.

The rearrangement links TRBV10-3 to TRBJ2-7; 9 bases match TRBD1. Germline lookup yields CDR1 ENHRY and CDR2 SYGVKD. The CDR3 runs to 13 residues. V lost 9 bases and J lost 7; bases outside the gene matches: 10. The CDR3 here is CAIGGTGTGEQYF. As DNA, the CDR3 is TGTGCCATTGGAGGGACAGGGACGGGGGAGCAGTACTTC.

The count of this clone is one. CDR3 nucleotide sequence: TGTGCCAGCAGCGGACAGGGAAGCTCCTACAATGAGCAGTTCTTC. This encodes CASSGQGSSYNEQFF. This rearrangement joins TRBV2 to TRBJ2-1; 8 bases align to TRBD1. The V gene end was trimmed by 6 bases and the J gene end by 0 bases; junction bases not matched to a gene: 4. CDR3 length equals 15 residues. Germline V gene data show CDR1 as SNHLY and CDR2 as FYNNEI.

The V and J genes are TRBV7-9 and TRBJ2-1; 10 positions match TRBD2. This CDR3 region has 14 residues. Germline loops: CDR1 SEHNR, CDR2 FQNEAQ (reference sequence). V lost 3 bases, J lost 7 bases, and 3 bases stayed unmatched. The CDR3 coding sequence is TGTGCCAGCAGCTTTAGCGGGGGGAGGAATGAGCAGTTCTTC. As protein: CASSFSGGRNEQFF.

J is TRBJ2-3 and V is TRBV7-9, with unresolved D. Germline loops: CDR1 SEHNR, CDR2 FQNEAQ (reference sequence). The CDR3 contains 15 residues. Trimming removed 5 bases at V and 0 bases at J, with 12 bases between. The CDR3 protein is CASSRSLGSTDTQYF. The CDR3 DNA reads TGTGCCAGCAGCCGAAGTCTAGGTAGCACAGATACGCAGTATTTT.

The chain links TRBV11-1 to TRBJ1-2; D is undetermined. V was cut by 4 bases and J by 2 bases, with 8 bases left in between. Germline lookup yields CDR1 SGHAT and CDR2 FQDESV (reference sequence). This CDR3 has 13 amino acids. CDR3 loop: CASSSTLNYGYTF. Here the CDR3 DNA reads TGTGCCAGCAGCTCGACTCTCAACTATGGCTACACCTTC.

The chain recombines TRBV5-1 with TRBJ2-1; maybe TRBD2 (6 bases). This CDR3 is 15 amino acids long. Deletions cut 2 bases from V and 8 bases from J, with 17 bases between. Per the germline V gene, CDR1 is SGHRS and CDR2 is YFSETQ. CDR3 in DNA: TGCGCCAGCAGCTTAGGCGGGGATCGTGGCCATGAGCAGTTCTTC. This translates into CASSLGGDRGHEQFF.

This clone was observed a single time. J is TRBJ2-7 and V is TRBV7-8; D is undetermined. This CDR3 has 13 residues. The V end was cut by 6 bases, the J end by 2 bases, with 11 bases between. CDR1 is SGHVS, CDR2 FQNEAQ, per germline. The CDR3 coding sequence is TGTGCCAGCAGGCTGGAGAAGCCCTACGAGCAGTACTTC. Protein sequence: CASRLEKPYEQYF. The full variable domain, rest sourced from reference TRBV7-8 and TRBJ2-7, is GAGVSQSPRYKVAKRGQDVALRCDPISGHVSLFWYQQALGQGPEFLTYFQNEAQLDKSGLPSDRFFAERPEGSVSTLKIQRTQQEDSAVYLCASRLEKPYEQYFGPGTRLTVT.

CDR3 nucleotide sequence: TGTGCCAGCAGTGATGCGGGACAGAGCTCCTACGAGCAGTACTTC. Translation gives CASSDAGQSSYEQYF. The J gene is TRBJ2-7, the V gene TRBV6-1; D possibly corresponds to TRBD1 (7 bases). Between the trimmed V and J ends, which lost 3 bases and 0 bases, there was a span of 12 bases. The CDR3 has 15 amino acids. Per the germline V gene, CDR1 is MNHNS and CDR2 is SASEGT.

V usage is TRBV5-6 and J usage is TRBJ2-1; D uncertain. The CDR3 spans 15 residues. V was cut by 0 bases and J by 0 bases, with 7 bases left in between. In germline, CDR1 is SGHDT, CDR2 YYEEEE. The CDR3 sequence: CASSLVLSSYNEQFF. DNA of the CDR3: TGTGCCAGCAGCTTGGTCCTGAGCTCCTACAATGAGCAGTTCTTC.

This chain connects TRBV6-6 to TRBJ2-7; 10 bases are shared with TRBD1. Germline CDR1 MNHNY, CDR2 SVGAGI (reference sequence). With V trimmed by 6 bases and J by 5 bases, 10 bases remained unmatched. CDR3 length: 15 residues. CDR3 loop: CASSPRDRGGHEQYF. The CDR3 coding sequence is TGTGCCAGCAGCCCCCGGGACAGGGGTGGCCACGAGCAGTACTTC.

The sample holds one count of this clone. The V and J genes are TRBV4-1 and TRBJ2-4; D remains ambiguous. This CDR3 has 16 residues. Per the germline V gene, CDR1 is MGHRA and CDR2 is YSYEKL. V lost 0 bases to trimming and J lost 0 bases, with 9 bases between them. CDR3 loop: CASSQEQVGAKNIQYF. CDR3 in DNA: TGCGCCAGCAGCCAAGAGCAAGTCGGAGCCAAAAACATTCAGTACTTC.

Details on this clone: Mismatch with germline at one junction end may stem from a read error. V usage is TRBV19 and J usage is TRBJ2-7, with 8 bases that match TRBD2. The CDR3 totals 15 residues. Germline V CDR1 and CDR2: LNHDA, SQIVND (reference sequence). CDR3 in DNA: TGTGCCAGTAGTATTGGCGGGAGGTTCTCCGACGAGCAGTACTTC. It encodes CASSIGGRFSDEQYF.